This T cell receptor beta chain was sequenced during a study of monozygotic twins with inflammatory bowel disease. Collection of an approximately 2.6 ml blood sample took place per donor. No sorting of T cells preceded isolation of total RNA from whole blood. Turning to this clonotype: Its antigen is still unknown.

Germline V gene data show CDR1 as SGDLS and CDR2 as YYNGEE. This CDR3 spans 15 amino acids. Whole-study results and caveats: Whereas healthy co-twins had higher TCRbeta diversity (inverse Simpson), IBD patients had lower diversity. IBD patients shared fewer clonotypes with other individuals than healthy twins, especially patients with disease activity signs.

TCRdb reanalyzed the 5' RACE reads, giving one entry per CDR3 protein sequence and no DNA. The listing contains 350,000 to 500,000 distinct CDR3 sequences. The sequence derives from a human donor with ulcerative colitis or Crohn's disease, or a healthy co-twin of an affected twin (not recorded which). The chain is built from TRBV9 and TRBJ1-5; the D gene TCRdb calls, TRBD1, cannot be checked with no DNA. Sequenced: blood. The CDR3 is CASSVDGQNNQPQHF.